Described below is a single T cell receptor (beta chain) sequence and its context. Antigen unknown. The record originates from a study of shared clonotypes between healthy human individuals. Germline V gives CDR1 SGHTA, CDR2 FQGTGA. This CDR3 region has 15 residues. Trimming removed 2 bases at V and 4 bases at J, with 13 bases between. TCRdb's table, derived via immunoSEQ multiplex PCR, lists solely in-frame clones and lacks some. Of about 470,000 clones listed, more than 75% are singletons. Study-level findings and limits: Sequencing depth was predicted to influence how clonotypes are shared among donors.

The sequence was obtained from a woman aged 40 to 50 in good health. Some clones in this sample may be carry-over from other donors' samples. The sample taken for sequencing was PBMCs. The chain links TRBV7-3 to TRBJ2-3, with a tentative D call TRBD2 (6 bases). CDR3 residues: CASSLQAGISDTQYF. The CDR3 nucleotides are TGTGCCAGCAGCTTACAGGCGGGAATTTCAGATACGCAGTATTTT.